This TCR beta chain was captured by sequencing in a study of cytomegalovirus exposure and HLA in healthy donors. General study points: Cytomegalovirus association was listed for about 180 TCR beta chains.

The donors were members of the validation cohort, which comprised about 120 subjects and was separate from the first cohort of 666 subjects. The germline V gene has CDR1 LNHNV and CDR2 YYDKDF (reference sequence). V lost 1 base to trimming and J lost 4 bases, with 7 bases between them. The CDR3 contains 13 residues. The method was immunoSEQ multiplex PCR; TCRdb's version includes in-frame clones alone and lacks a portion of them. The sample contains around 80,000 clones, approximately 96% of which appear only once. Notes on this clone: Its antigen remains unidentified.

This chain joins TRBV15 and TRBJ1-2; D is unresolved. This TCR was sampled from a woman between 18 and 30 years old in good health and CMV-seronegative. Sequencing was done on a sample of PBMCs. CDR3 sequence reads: CATSRVGSYGYTF. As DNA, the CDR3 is TGTGCCACCAGCAGAGTTGGCAGCTATGGCTACACCTTC.